Given below is one TCR beta chain in context. What it binds is not known. With 3 bases removed from V and 7 bases from J, the gap between germline ends came to 14 bases. The CDR3 is 15 residues long. The germline V gene has CDR1 SGHTS and CDR2 YDEGEE. Researchers ran the PCR with 60 Vbeta and 13 Jbeta primers. Clones were sequenced by immunoSEQ multiplex PCR, and TCRdb holds only the in-frame ones, with some missing. The sample has about 140,000 clones, approximately 82% seen once; the top ten hold 3.3%. This entry belongs to a study of cytomegalovirus exposure and HLA in healthy donors. Overall study findings and caveats: In most subjects, TCR beta sequences reportedly gave accurate predictions of HLA-A and HLA-B alleles. Most of the TCR beta V segments (in an earlier analysis) were productive either about 87% or about 30% of the time.

The TCR sequence derives from a man between 40 and 49 years old in good health and CMV-seronegative. Sequencing used PBMCs. The chain couples TRBV5-8 to TRBJ1-6; D call uncertain. As DNA, the CDR3 is TGTGCCAGCAGCTCGCGGGAGGCACCAAATTCACCCCTCCACTTT. It translates to CASSSREAPNSPLHF. The complete variable domain, with remaining parts taken from reference TRBV5-8 and TRBJ1-6, reads EAGVTQSPTHLIKTRGQQATLRCSPISGHTSVYWYQQALGLGLQFLLWYDEGEERNRGNFPPRFSGRQFPNYSSELNVNALELEDSALYLCASSSREAPNSPLHFGNGTRLTVT.